Sequencing of this T cell receptor (beta chain) was carried out in a study of resident and recirculating memory T cells in vitiligo (dated by TCRdb to 2016 to 2018). For context, the study as a whole: For TCR beta sequencing, each of a few stable vitiligo patients provided PBMCs and epidermis from shave biopsies taken at two lesional sites and two nonlesional sites. Samples were homogenized without cell sorting just before genomic DNA extraction with the Qiagen DNeasy Blood & Tissue Kit. The goal of the human TCR beta sequencing was to check whether lesional vitiligo skin contained specific clones that differed from the clones found in nonlesional skin and blood. Points the paper makes about the study in general: TCR sequences were not shared across biopsy sites or across patients, which suggests that different T cell clones infiltrate different lesions, a pattern described as private specificity. Mechanistic studies in the future are needed to assess how much the detected T cell clones and the human Trm pools versus Tcm pools each contribute. Overlap and correlation analysis showed no significant repertoire overlap between biopsies except for each lesion with itself, even within a single patient. No unique dominant TCR clone was detected, and clonality varied among vitiligo lesions.

Inclusive of the bounding cysteine and phenylalanine, the CDR3 is 17 residues long. Only CDR3 DNA is held: 51 bases, read in frame from base 1. After removal of 1 base from V and 1 base from J, the junction retains 4 bases not matched to a gene. CDR1 and CDR2 are drawn from the germline V gene: LGHNA, YSLEER. Stable vitiligo was defined as no change in lesions over the previous 6 months. Stable patients also had to lack confetti depigmentation, a clinical sign of active vitiligo. Patients who had been treated within the previous three months were excluded. PBMCs were isolated from heparinized blood by Ficoll density gradient centrifugation and were subsequently flash-frozen. Concerning this clone itself: There is no known antigen for this receptor. Qualities for individual bases were not recorded, and no much larger clone is one base off.

TCR beta chains were amplified from genomic DNA with the immunoSEQ hsTCRB kit. TCR beta libraries were sequenced on an Illumina MiSeq instrument by the immunoSEQ service. The original pipeline was this. Repertoire data were analyzed with the immunoSEQ Analyzer. TCRdb limited this immuneACCESS table to in-frame rearrangements with V and J called. A share of clones is missing; checked studies link under half to unresolved V genes, and the rest is unexplained. That table supplies the V and J calls and clone size; D and trimming were determined from the DNA. Counted in this sample were more than 70,000 clones; around 92% of them appeared once. The ten largest account for approximately 4.8% of the sample.

This TCR was recovered from a male donor with vitiligo. The sample consisted of blood. The receptor chain draws on TRBV4-3 and TRBJ2-1; 10 junctional bases match TRBD2. The DNA sequence follows: TGCGCCAGCAGCCAAGCACTAGCGGGATGGTCCTACAATGAGCAGTTCTTC. The translation is CASSQALAGWSYNEQFF.